This T cell receptor (beta chain) was observed in a study of cytomegalovirus exposure and HLA in healthy donors. Study outcomes and limitations: Most TCR beta V segments were productive about 87% or about 30% of the time in an earlier analysis.

In the case of this clone: Its antigen is as yet unknown.

Germline CDR1 is SEHNR and CDR2 is FQNEAQ (reference sequence). The CDR3 has 14 amino acids. Trimming removed 5 bases at V and 7 bases at J, with 18 bases between. The PCR ran on 60 Vbeta and 13 Jbeta primers. Assay: immunoSEQ multiplex PCR; the TCRdb copy retains only in-frame clones and omits some. The listing contains around 71,000 clones. Sequenced sample: PBMCs. The TCR was taken from a woman in her 30s in good health and CMV-seronegative. The chain joins TRBV7-9 to TRBJ2-7, with D tentatively TRBD2 (7 bases). This CDR3 reads CASSPGGGAGEQYF. As DNA, the CDR3 is TGTGCCAGCAGCCCAGGCGGGGGCGCGGGGGAGCAGTACTTC.